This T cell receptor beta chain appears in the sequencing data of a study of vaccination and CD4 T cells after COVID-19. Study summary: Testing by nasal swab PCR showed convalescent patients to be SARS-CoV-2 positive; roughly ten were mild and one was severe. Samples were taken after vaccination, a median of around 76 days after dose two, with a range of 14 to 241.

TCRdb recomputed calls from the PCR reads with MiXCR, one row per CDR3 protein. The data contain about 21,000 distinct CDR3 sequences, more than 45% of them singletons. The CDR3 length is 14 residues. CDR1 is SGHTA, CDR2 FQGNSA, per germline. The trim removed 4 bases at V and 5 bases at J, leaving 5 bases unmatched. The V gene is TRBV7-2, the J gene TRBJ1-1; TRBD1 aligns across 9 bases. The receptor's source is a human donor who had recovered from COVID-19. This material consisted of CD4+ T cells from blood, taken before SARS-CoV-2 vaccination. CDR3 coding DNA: TGTGCCAGCAGCTGGACAGGGGCGGATACTGAAGCTTTCTTT. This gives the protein CASSWTGADTEAFF.